These T cell receptor beta chains were read from a single sample in a study of identical twins. TCRdb redid the calling of the 5' RACE reads with MiXCR, one entry per CDR3 protein. The sample yields about 340,000 distinct CDR3 sequences, 7% to 9.5% seen once. Source material: naive T cells sorted from blood. The origin of the receptors is a woman aged 45-65 years in good health. The CDR3 runs from the conserved cysteine through the conserved F or W. Size is stated for part of the rows, as once, few or many counts, or as a class when the clone is expanded.

abundance	j_gene	v_gene	CDR3aa
-	TRBJ2-6	TRBV12-3/TRBV12-4	CASRGPGDGANVLTF
-	TRBJ2-2	TRBV6-5	CASTRGLVSTGELFF
-	TRBJ1-5	TRBV11-2	CASSLCCTENQPQHF
-	TRBJ2-3	TRBV2	CASSGRLAGVGDTQYF
-	TRBJ1-4	TRBV20-1	CSAIPLDRATNEKLFF
-	TRBJ2-7	TRBV5-1	CASSLGLDHYEQYF
many	TRBJ1-1	TRBV29-1	CSTDYGSPTEAFF
many	TRBJ2-1	TRBV20-1	CSARNRGAGNEQFF
few	TRBJ1-1	TRBV9	CASGQETYTEAFF
few	TRBJ1-3	TRBV5-1	CASREYSGNTIYF
-	TRBJ2-7	TRBV10-1	CASSSREYRAEQYF
few	TRBJ2-6	TRBV11-2	CASSPRTGHLTSGANVLTF
-	TRBJ1-1	TRBV14	CASSQSTGSARTF